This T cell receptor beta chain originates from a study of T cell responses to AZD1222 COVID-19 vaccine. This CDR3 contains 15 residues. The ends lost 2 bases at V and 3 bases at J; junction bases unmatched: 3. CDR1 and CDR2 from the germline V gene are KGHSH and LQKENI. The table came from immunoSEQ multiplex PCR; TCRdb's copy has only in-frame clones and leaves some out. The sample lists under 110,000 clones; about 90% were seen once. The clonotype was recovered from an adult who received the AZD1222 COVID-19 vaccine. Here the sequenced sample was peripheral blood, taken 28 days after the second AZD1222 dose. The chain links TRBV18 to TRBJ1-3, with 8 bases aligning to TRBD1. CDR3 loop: CASSPMTGVGNTIYF. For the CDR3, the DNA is TGTGCCAGCTCACCAATGACAGGGGTTGGAAACACCATATATTTT.